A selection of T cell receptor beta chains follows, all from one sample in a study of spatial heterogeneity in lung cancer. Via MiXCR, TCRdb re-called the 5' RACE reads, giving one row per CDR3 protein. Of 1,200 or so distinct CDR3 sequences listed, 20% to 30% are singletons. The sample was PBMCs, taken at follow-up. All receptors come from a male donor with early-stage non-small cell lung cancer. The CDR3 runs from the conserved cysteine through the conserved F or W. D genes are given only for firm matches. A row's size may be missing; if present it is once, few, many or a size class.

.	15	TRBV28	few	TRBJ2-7	TGTGCCAGCAGTTTGTTGCGGGGGCAAGGGTACGAGCAGTACTTC	CASSLLRGQGYEQYF
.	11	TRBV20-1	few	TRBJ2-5	TGCAGTGCTCGGAACAGGGCGACCCAGTACTTC	CSARNRATQYF
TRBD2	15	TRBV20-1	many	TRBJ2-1	TGCAGTGCCCGACACGGGGGGGAGGTATACAATGAGCAGTTCTTC	CSARHGGEVYNEQFF
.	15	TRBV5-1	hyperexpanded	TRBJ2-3	TGCGCCAGCAGCTTGTGGACACGAGCCACAGATACGCAGTATTTT	CASSLWTRATDTQYF
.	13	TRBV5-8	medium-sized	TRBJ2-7	TGTGCCAGCAGCTTGACAGGGTCCTACGAGCAGTACTTC	CASSLTGSYEQYF
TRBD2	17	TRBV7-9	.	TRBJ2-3	TGTGCCAGCAGCTTGGGCCCGTTTGGGAGGGAGTCAGATACGCAGTATTTT	CASSLGPFGRESDTQYF
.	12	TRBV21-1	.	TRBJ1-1	TGTGCCAGTCAGGACGGGAACACTGAAGCTTTCTTT	CASQDGNTEAFF
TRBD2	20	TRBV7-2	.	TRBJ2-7	TGTGCCAGCAGTCTTAGGTCCCTACTAGCGGGAGAGTCGGGATGGTACGAGCAGTACTTC	CASSLRSLLAGESGWYEQYF
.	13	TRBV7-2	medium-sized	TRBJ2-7	TGTGCCAGCAGCTCCCGGGACAACTACGAGCAGTACTTC	CASSSRDNYEQYF
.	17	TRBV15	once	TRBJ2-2	TGTGCCACCAGCCTAACTCTTAGCGGTGCGAACACCGGGGAGCTGTTTTTT	CATSLTLSGANTGELFF
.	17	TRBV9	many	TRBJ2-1	TGTGCCAGCAGCGTAGAGGCTCCCTTCGGGTCCTACAATGAGCAGTTCTTC	CASSVEAPFGSYNEQFF
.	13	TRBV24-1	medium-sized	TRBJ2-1	TGTGCCACCTCCTCCAGGGGGAGGGGAGAGCAGTTCTTC	CATSSRGRGEQFF
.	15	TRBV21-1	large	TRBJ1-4	TGTGCCAGCAGCAAAGGGCCGGGACGGGATGAAAAACTGTTTTTT	CASSKGPGRDEKLFF
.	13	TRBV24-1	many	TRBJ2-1	TGTGCCACCAGTGATCGCCTAAGATATGAGCAGTTCTTC	CATSDRLRYEQFF
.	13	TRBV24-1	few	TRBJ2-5	TGTGCCACCAGGGCGAGGGAGGAAGAGACCCAGTACTTC	CATRAREEETQYF
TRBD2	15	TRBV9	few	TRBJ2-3	TGTGCCAGCAGCCTAGGGAAGCGGGAGGCCGATACGCAGTATTTT	CASSLGKREADTQYF
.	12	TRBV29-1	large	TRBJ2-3	TGCAGCGTCGACAGCGGCACAGATACGCAGTATTTT	CSVDSGTDTQYF
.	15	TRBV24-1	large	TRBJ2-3	TGTGCCACCAGTGATTTTTATGATCGCACAGATACGCAGTATTTT	CATSDFYDRTDTQYF
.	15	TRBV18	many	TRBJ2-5	TGTGCCAGCTCCCACGGACCTAGCGACCAAGAGACCCAGTACTTC	CASSHGPSDQETQYF
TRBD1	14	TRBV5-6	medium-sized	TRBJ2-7	TGTGCCAGCAGCATCCTCAGGGGGACCTACGAGCAGTACTTC	CASSILRGTYEQYF
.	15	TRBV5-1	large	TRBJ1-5	TGCGCCAGCAGCTTAGACGGAGGGCCTAATCAGCCCCAGCATTTT	CASSLDGGPNQPQHF
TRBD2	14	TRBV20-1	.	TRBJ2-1	TGCAGTGCTAGAGGACTAGCGGGATTCAATGAGCAGTTCTTC	CSARGLAGFNEQFF
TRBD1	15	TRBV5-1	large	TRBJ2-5	TGCGCCAGCAGCTTGAATGGACAGGCTCAAGAGACCCAGTACTTC	CASSLNGQAQETQYF
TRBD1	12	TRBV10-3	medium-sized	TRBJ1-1	TGTGCCATCAGCGCCGGGACAGGGGGTGCTTTCTTT	CAISAGTGGAFF
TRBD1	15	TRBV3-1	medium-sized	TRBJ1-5	TGTGCCAGCAGCCAAGCTACTACAGGGGCACAGCCCCAGCATTTT	CASSQATTGAQPQHF
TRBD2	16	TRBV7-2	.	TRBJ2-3	TGTGCCACCCGGCCCTTAGCGGGAGGGCCGATGGATACGCAGTATTTT	CATRPLAGGPMDTQYF
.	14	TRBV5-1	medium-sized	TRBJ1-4	TGCGCCAGCAGCCAGTCCGGGACGGATGAAAAACTGTTTTTT	CASSQSGTDEKLFF
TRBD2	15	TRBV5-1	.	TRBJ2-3	TGCGCCAGCGGACCCGGACTAGGGTTCACAGATACGCAGTATTTT	CASGPGLGFTDTQYF
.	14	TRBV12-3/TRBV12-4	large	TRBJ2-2	TGTGCCAGCAGCGGGACACCGAACACCGGGGAGCTGTTTTTT	CASSGTPNTGELFF
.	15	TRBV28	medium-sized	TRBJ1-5	TGTGCCAGCAGGCCGACACTTTATAGCAATCAGCCCCAGCATTTT	CASRPTLYSNQPQHF